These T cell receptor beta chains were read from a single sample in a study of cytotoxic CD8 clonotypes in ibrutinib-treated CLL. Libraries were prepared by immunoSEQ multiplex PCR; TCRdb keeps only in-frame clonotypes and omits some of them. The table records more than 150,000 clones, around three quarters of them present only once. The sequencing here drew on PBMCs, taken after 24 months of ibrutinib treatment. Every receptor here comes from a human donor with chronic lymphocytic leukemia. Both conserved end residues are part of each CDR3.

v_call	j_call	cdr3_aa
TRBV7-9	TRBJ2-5	CASNGGGTQETQYF
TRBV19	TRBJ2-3	CASSIWADYTDTQYF
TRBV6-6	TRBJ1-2	CASTLPGDGYTF
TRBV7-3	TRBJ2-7	CASSLRGGSSYEQYF
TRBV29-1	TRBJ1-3	CSALGTDENTIYF
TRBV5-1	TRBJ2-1	CASRVAVSSYNEQFF
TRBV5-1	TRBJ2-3	CASSLEGGTDTQYF
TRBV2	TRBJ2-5	CASSAAQETQYF
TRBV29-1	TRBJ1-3	CSVRLGSGNTIYF
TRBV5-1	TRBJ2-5	CASSLEAVQETQYF
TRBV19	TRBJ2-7	CASSLRGYYEQYF
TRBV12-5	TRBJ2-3	CASGISGRDGTDTQYF
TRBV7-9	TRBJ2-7	CASSHRGREAYEQYF
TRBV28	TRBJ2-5	CASSLIAGKETQYF
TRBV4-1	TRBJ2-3	CASSLRGLAESTDTQYF
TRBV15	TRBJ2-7	CATSSWDTLYEQYF
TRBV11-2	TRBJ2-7	CASSPPPGRRSYEQYF
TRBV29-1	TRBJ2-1	CSAEGPGLVSYNEQFF
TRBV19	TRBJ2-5	CASSLDRPGKTQYF
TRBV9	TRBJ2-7	CASSVSTGTSYEQYF
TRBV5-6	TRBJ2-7	CASSQEYGPYEQYF
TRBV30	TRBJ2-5	CAWGTSEETQYF
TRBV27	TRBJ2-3	CASSLGRMRLDTQYF
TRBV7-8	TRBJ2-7	CASSRTSGNYEQYF
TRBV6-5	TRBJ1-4	CASSGTQGSHQLFF
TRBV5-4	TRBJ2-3	CASSLGRQGWEDTQYF
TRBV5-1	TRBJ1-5	CASSLGPQGSQPQHF
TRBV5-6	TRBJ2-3	CASSSPARNAEDTQYF
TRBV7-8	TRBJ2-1	CASGREQGAYNEQFF
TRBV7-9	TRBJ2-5	CASSPGQGTETQYF
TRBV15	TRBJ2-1	CATSRGWLVTSGRFEQFF
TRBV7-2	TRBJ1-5	CASSLSRDRVGQPQHF